This T cell receptor (beta chain) stems from a study of T cell changes during pregnancy in multiple sclerosis. Profiling relied on immunoSEQ multiplex PCR, and the TCRdb table lists in-frame clones only, not all of them. The table has tens of thousands of clones, 90% seen once. Germline V gene data show CDR1 as ENHRY and CDR2 as SYGVKD. This CDR3 has 16 amino acids. The trim removed 6 bases at V and 8 bases at J, leaving 8 bases unmatched. This clone is a singleton in its sample. The chain carries TRBV10-3 and TRBJ2-3, with 16 bases aligning to TRBD2. The clonotype originates from a female donor in good health, enrolled as a control in a pregnancy study. Sequenced material: peripheral blood, taken in the first trimester of pregnancy. In DNA form, the CDR3 reads TGTGCCATCAGGGGGACTAGCGGGAGGGCCGCGGGTACGCAGTATTTT. This sequence encodes CAIRGTSGRAAGTQYF.